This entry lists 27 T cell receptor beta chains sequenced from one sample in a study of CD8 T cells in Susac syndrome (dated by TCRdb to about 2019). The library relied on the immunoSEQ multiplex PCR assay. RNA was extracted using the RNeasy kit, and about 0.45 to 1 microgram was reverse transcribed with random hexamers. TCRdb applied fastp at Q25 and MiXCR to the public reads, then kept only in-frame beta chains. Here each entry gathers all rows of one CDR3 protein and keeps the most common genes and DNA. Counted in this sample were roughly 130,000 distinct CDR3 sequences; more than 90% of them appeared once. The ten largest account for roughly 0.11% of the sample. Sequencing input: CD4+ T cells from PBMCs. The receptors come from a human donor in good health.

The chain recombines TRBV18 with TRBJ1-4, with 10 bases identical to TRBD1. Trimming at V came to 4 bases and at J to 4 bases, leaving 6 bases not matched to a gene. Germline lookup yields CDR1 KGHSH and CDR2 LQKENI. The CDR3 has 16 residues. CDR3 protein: CASSQTGGGGNEKLFF. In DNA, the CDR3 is TGTGCCAGCTCACAGACAGGGGGCGGCGGTAATGAAAAACTGTTTTTT.

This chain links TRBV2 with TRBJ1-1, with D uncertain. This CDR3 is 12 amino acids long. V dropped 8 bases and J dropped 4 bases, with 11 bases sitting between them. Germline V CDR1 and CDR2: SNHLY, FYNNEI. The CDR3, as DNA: TGTGCCAGCCACCGGGAATCCACTGAAGCTTTCTTT. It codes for CASHRESTEAFF.

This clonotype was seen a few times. This chain's CDR3 is CASSQGPNQPQHF. The CDR3 coding sequence is TGTGCCAGCAGCCAAGGGCCTAATCAGCCCCAGCATTTT. The chain joins TRBV3-1 to TRBJ1-5; no reliable D call. Germline V gene data show CDR1 as LGHDT and CDR2 as YNNKEL (reference sequence). Trimming took 1 base from V and 4 from J, leaving 5 bases between them. The CDR3 extends over 13 amino acids.

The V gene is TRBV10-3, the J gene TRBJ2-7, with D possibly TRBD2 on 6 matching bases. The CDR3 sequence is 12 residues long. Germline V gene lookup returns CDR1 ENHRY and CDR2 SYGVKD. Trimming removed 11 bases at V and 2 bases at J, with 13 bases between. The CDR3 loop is CAAGEAAYEQYF. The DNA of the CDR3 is TGTGCCGCCGGGGAGGCCGCCTACGAGCAGTACTTC.

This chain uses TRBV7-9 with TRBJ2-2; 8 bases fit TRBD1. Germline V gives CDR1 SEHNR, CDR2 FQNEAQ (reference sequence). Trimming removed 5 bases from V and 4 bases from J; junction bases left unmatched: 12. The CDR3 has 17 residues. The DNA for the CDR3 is TGTGCCAGCAGCGAATTAAGGACAGGGCGGAGCACCGGGGAGCTGTTTTTT. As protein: CASSELRTGRSTGELFF.

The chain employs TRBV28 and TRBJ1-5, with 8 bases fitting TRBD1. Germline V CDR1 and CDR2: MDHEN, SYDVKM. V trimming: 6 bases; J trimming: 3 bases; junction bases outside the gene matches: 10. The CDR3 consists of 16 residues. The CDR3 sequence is CASRGTWTGNNQPQHF. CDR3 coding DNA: TGTGCCAGCAGGGGAACTTGGACAGGGAACAATCAGCCCCAGCATTTT.

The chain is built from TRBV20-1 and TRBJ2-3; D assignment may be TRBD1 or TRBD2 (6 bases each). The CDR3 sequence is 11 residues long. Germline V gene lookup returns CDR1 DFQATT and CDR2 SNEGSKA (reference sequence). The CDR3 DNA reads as TGCAGCCAATTCAGGGGAGGTACGCAGTATTTT. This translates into CSQFRGGTQYF.

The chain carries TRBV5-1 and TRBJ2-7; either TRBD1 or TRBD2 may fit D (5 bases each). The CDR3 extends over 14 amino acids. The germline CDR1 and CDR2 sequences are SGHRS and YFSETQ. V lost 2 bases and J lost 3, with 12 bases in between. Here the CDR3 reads CASSFGGAGYEQYF. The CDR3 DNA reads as TGCGCCAGCAGCTTTGGGGGAGCAGGCTACGAGCAGTACTTC.

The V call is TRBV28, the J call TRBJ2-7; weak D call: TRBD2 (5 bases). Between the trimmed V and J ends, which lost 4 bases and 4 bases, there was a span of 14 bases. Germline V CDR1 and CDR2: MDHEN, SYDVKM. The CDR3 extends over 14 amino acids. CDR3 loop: CASSYGLKHYEQYF. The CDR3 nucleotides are TGTGCCAGCAGTTACGGACTGAAACATTACGAGCAGTACTTC.

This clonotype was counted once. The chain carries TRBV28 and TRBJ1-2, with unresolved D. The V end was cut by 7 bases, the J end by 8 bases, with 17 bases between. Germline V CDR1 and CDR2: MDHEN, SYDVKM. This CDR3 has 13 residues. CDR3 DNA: TGTGCCAGCACCCCCAGCCCTCCAACGGGCTACACCTTC. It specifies CASTPSPPTGYTF.

DNA for the CDR3: TGTGCCAGCAGCTTACGTCCAGCTCCGCAGTATTTT. Its translation is CASSLRPAPQYF. The rearrangement links TRBV7-9 to TRBJ2-3; no reliable D call. The germline V gene encodes CDR1 SEHNR and CDR2 FQNEAQ (reference sequence). V was clipped by 2 bases and J by 10 bases, with 10 bases between them. The CDR3 contains 12 residues.

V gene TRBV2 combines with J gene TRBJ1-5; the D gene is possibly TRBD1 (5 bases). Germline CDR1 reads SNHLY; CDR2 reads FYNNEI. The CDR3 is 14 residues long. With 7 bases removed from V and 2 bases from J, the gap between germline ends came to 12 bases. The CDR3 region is CASTGGPGNQPQHF. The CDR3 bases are TGTGCCAGCACCGGGGGACCTGGCAATCAGCCCCAGCATTTT.

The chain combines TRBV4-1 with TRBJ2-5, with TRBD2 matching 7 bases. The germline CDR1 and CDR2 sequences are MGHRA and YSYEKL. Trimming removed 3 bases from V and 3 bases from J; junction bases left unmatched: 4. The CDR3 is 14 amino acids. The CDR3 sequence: CASSHGLAEETQYF. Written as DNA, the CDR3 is TGCGCCAGCAGCCACGGGCTAGCGGAAGAGACCCAGTACTTC.

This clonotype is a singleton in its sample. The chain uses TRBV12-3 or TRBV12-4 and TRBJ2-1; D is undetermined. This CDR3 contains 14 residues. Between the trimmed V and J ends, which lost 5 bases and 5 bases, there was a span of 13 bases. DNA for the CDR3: TGTGCCAGCAGTCGGCCCCCAGAAAACAATGAGCAGTTCTTC. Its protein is CASSRPPENNEQFF.

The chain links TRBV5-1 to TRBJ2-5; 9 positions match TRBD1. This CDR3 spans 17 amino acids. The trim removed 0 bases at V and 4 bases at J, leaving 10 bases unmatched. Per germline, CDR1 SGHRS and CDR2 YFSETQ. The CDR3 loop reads CASSLELGQGFGETQYF. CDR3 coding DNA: TGCGCCAGCAGCTTGGAATTGGGACAGGGTTTCGGAGAGACCCAGTACTTC.

The CDR3 loop is CASSWRGLQETQYF. Written as DNA, the CDR3 is TGTGCCAGCTCCTGGAGAGGCCTACAAGAGACCCAGTACTTC. The chain carries TRBV6-6 and TRBJ2-5; D unresolved. Germline V gene lookup returns CDR1 MNHNY and CDR2 SVGAGI (reference sequence). The length of the CDR3 is 14 residues. V was shortened by 8 bases and J by 2 bases, with 15 bases between the two germline ends.

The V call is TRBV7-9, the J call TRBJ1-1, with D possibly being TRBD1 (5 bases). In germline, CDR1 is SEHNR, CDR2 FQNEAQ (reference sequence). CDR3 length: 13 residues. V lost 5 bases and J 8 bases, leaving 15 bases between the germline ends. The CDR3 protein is CASSLPTGGEAFF. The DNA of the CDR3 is TGTGCCAGCAGCCTACCTACCGGGGGGGAAGCTTTCTTT.

Here the CDR3 reads CASSYFEVSSTDTQYF. CDR3 bases: TGTGCCAGCAGCTACTTCGAGGTCTCTAGCACAGATACGCAGTATTTT. This chain connects TRBV14 to TRBJ2-3; D is undetermined. Trimming removed 5 bases at V and 0 bases at J, with 15 bases between. Germline V gene lookup returns CDR1 SGHDN and CDR2 FVKESK. This CDR3 has 16 amino acids. The whole variable domain, filled in from reference TRBV14 and TRBJ2-3, reads EAGVTQFPSHSVIEKGQTVTLRCDPISGHDNLYWYRRVMGKEIKFLLHFVKESKQDESGMPNNRFLAERTGGTYSTLKVQPAELEDSGVYFCASSYFEVSSTDTQYFGPGTRLTVL.

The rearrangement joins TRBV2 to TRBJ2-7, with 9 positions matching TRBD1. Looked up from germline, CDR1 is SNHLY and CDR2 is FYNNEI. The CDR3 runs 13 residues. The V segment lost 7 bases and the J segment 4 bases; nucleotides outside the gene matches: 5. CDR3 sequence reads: CASTAQGAYEQYF. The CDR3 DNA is TGTGCCAGCACCGCACAGGGGGCTTACGAGCAGTACTTC.

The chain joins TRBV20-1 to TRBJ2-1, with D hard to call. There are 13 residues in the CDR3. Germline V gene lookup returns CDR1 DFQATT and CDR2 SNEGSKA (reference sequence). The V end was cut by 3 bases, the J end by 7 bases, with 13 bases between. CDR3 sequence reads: CSARESITNEQFF. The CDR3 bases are TGCAGTGCTAGGGAGAGCATTACTAATGAGCAGTTCTTC.

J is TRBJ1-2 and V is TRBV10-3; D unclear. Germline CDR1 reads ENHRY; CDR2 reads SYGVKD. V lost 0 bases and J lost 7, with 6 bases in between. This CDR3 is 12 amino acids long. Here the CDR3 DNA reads TGTGCCATCAGTGAGTCCCATCGTGGCTACACCTTC. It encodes CAISESHRGYTF.

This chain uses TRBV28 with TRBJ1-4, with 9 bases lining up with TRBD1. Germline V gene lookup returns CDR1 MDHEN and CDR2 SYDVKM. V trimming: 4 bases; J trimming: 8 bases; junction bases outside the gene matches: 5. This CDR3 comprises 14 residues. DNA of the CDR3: TGTGCCAGCAGTTCGACAGGGGGACAAGAAAAACTGTTTTTT. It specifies CASSSTGGQEKLFF.

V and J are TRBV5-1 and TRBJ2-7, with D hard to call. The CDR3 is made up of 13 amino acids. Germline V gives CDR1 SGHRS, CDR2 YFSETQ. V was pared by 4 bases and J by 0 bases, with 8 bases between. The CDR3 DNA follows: TGCGCCAGCAGCCTATGGGCCTCCTACGAGCAGTACTTC. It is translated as CASSLWASYEQYF. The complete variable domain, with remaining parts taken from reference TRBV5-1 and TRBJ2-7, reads KAGVTQTPRYLIKTRGQQVTLSCSPISGHRSVSWYQQTPGQGLQFLFEYFSETQRNKGNFPGRFSGRQFSNSRSEMNVSTLELGDSALYLCASSLWASYEQYFGPGTRLTVT.

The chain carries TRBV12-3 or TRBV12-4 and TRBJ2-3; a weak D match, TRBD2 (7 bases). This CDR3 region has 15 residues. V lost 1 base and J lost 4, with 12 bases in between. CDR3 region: CASSLEGGAADTQYF. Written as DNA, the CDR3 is TGTGCCAGCAGTTTAGAGGGGGGGGCCGCAGATACGCAGTATTTT.

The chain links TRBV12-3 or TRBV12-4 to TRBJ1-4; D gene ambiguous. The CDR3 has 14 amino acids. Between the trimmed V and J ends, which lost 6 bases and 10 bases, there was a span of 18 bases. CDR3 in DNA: TGTGCCAGCAGAGGCCGGGAGTGGATCGGAAAACTGTTTTTT. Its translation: CASRGREWIGKLFF.

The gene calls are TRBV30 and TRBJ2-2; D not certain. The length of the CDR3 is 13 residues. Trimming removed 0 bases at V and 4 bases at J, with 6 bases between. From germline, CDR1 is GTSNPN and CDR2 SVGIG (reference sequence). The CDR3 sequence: CAWSVLGTGELFF. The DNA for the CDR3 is TGTGCCTGGAGTGTGTTGGGCACCGGGGAGCTGTTTTTT.

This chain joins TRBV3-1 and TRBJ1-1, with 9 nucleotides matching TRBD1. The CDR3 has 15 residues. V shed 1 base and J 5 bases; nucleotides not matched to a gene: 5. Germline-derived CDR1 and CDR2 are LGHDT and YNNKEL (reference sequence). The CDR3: CASSQGGQGLTEAFF. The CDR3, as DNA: TGTGCCAGCAGCCAAGGGGGACAGGGTTTGACTGAAGCTTTCTTT.